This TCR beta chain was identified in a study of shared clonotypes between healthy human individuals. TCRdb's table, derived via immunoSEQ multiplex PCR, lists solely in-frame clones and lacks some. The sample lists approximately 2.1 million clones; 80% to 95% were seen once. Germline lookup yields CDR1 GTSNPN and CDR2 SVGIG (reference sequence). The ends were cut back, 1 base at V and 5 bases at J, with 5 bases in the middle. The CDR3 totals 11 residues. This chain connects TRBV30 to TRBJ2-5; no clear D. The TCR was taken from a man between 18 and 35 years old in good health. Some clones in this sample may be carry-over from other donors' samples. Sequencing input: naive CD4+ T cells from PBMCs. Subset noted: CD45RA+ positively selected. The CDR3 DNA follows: TGTGCCTGGAGTGGGTCGGAGACCCAGTACTTC. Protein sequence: CAWSGSETQYF.